Each of the 21 T cell receptor beta chains below was sequenced from the same sample in a study of CD4+ T cells in melanoma. Data came from immunoSEQ multiplex PCR; TCRdb stores just in-frame clones and leaves some out. The data show about 14,000 clones, under 80% seen once. Sequencing was done on a sample of cells from a culture (not recorded whether cultured in vitro). The receptors were gathered from a human donor with melanoma.

V usage is TRBV18 and J usage is TRBJ2-1; D uncertain. This CDR3 is built from 15 residues. V was pared by 3 bases and J by 0 bases, with 9 bases between. Germline CDR1 is KGHSH and CDR2 is LQKENI. The DNA for the CDR3 is TGTGCCAGCTCACCGGGTCTTTCCTCCTACAATGAGCAGTTCTTC. This translates into CASSPGLSSYNEQFF.

The rearrangement links TRBV6-1 to TRBJ2-3; 7 positions match TRBD2. This CDR3 comprises 16 residues. With 2 bases clipped from V and 2 bases from J, the junction kept 7 bases outside the gene matches. The germline V gene has CDR1 MNHNS and CDR2 SASEGT. CDR3 region: CASSERPRGDTDTQYF. Here the CDR3 DNA reads TGTGCCAGCAGTGAAAGACCCCGGGGGGACACAGATACGCAGTATTTT.

This clone was seen a few times. The gene calls are TRBV5-1 and TRBJ1-5, with D perhaps matching TRBD1 (5 bases). Germline assignment: CDR1 SGHRS and CDR2 YFSETQ. V lost 4 bases and J lost 0, with 14 bases in between. This CDR3 has 16 residues. DNA of the CDR3: TGCGCCAGCAGCATTTACAGGTTTGATAGCAATCAGCCCCAGCATTTT. Encoded protein: CASSIYRFDSNQPQHF. Filled out from reference TRBV5-1 and TRBJ1-5, the complete variable domain reads KAGVTQTPRYLIKTRGQQVTLSCSPISGHRSVSWYQQTPGQGLQFLFEYFSETQRNKGNFPGRFSGRQFSNSRSEMNVSTLELGDSALYLCASSIYRFDSNQPQHFGDGTRLSIL.

The rearrangement links TRBV2 to TRBJ2-3, with 9 bases matching TRBD2. This CDR3 contains 16 residues. Losses at the gene ends were 5 bases for V and 4 bases for J; bases not matched to a gene: 10. In germline, CDR1 is SNHLY, CDR2 FYNNEI. Here the CDR3 DNA reads TGTGCCAGCAGTCCCATAAGCGGGGGGCTAGCAGATACGCAGTATTTT. Translated, it gives CASSPISGGLADTQYF.

The CDR3 DNA reads as TGCGCCAGCAGTCGAATAGCGGGGGGCCAGTACCAAGAGACCCAGTACTTC. It codes for CASSRIAGGQYQETQYF. The chain carries TRBV4-1 and TRBJ2-5; TRBD2 matches at 10 bases. V gave up 6 bases and J gave up 0 bases; unmatched junction bases: 10. The CDR3 has 17 residues. The germline V gene encodes CDR1 MGHRA and CDR2 YSYEKL.

As regards this clone: One junction end disagrees with the germline gene, perhaps due to a read error. The chain combines TRBV25-1 with TRBJ1-1; no clear D. CDR3 size: 15 residues. The V gene's germline CDR1 is MGHDK and CDR2 SYGVNS. The CDR3 spells CASSDPGRLNAEAFF. The CDR3 DNA is TGTGCCAGCAGCGACCCTGGGCGGCTGAACGCTGAAGCTTTCTTT.

This chain's CDR3 is CASSRIGNTIYF. The CDR3 bases are TGTGCCAGCTCCCGGATTGGAAACACCATATATTTT. The chain carries TRBV6-1 and TRBJ1-3; no firm D call. V lost 8 bases and J lost 3, with 8 bases in between. The CDR3 covers 12 residues. Germline V gives CDR1 MNHNS, CDR2 SASEGT.

This clone was seen only once. The V gene is TRBV5-1, the J gene TRBJ2-1, with D perhaps TRBD1 or TRBD2 (5 bases each). Germline assignment: CDR1 SGHRS and CDR2 YFSETQ. The V end was cut by 8 bases, the J end by 5 bases, with 14 bases between. The CDR3 sequence is 13 residues long. The CDR3 DNA reads TGCGCCAGTACATCCCGGGGCGACAATGAGCAGTTCTTC. Amino acid sequence: CASTSRGDNEQFF.

This clone was seen more than once but under ten times. The genes are TRBV7-9 and TRBJ2-6, with D possibly TRBD2 on 6 matching bases. There are 17 residues in the CDR3. The germline V gene encodes CDR1 SEHNR and CDR2 FQNEAQ (reference sequence). The V end lost 6 bases, the J end lost 0 bases, and 15 bases lay between the germline ends. The CDR3 coding sequence is TGTGCCAGCAGGGGGGGACGGAGAAGCTCTGGGGCCAACGTCCTGACTTTC. Translation: CASRGGRRSSGANVLTF.

The chain carries TRBV5-1 and TRBJ1-3, with D unclear. The V and J ends lost 5 bases and 0 bases respectively, with 12 bases between them. The CDR3 loop spans 15 amino acids. CDR1 and CDR2 (germline): SGHRS, YFSETQ. The CDR3 reads CASSNPSGSGNTIYF. CDR3 in DNA: TGCGCCAGCAGTAACCCCTCGGGCTCTGGAAACACCATATATTTT.

This sequence joins TRBV7-3 and TRBJ2-2; D call uncertain. In germline, CDR1 is SGHTA, CDR2 FQGTGA. The CDR3 totals 14 residues. The V end lost 5 bases, the J end lost 0 bases, and 7 bases lay between the germline ends. In nucleotides, the CDR3 is TGTGCCAGCAGCGCGGCCCCGAACACCGGGGAGCTGTTTTTT. Translation: CASSAAPNTGELFF. The full variable domain, in which reference TRBV7-3 and TRBJ2-2 provide the parts outside the CDR3, is GAGVSQTPSNKVTEKGKYVELRCDPISGHTALYWYRQSLGQGPEFLIYFQGTGAADDSGLPNDRFFAVRPEGSVSTLKIQRTERGDSAVYLCASSAAPNTGELFFGEGSRLTVL.

J is TRBJ2-3 and V is TRBV5-1, with 16 bases fitting TRBD2. The germline gives CDR1 SGHRS, CDR2 YFSETQ. With 1 base clipped from V and 4 bases from J, the junction kept 6 bases outside the gene matches. The CDR3 extends over 18 amino acids. The CDR3 spells CASSLLGTSGGGPDTQYF. CDR3 nucleotides: TGCGCCAGCAGCTTGCTCGGGACTAGCGGGGGGGGACCAGATACGCAGTATTTT. Based on the CDR3 plus reference TRBV5-1 and TRBJ2-3, the full variable domain is KAGVTQTPRYLIKTRGQQVTLSCSPISGHRSVSWYQQTPGQGLQFLFEYFSETQRNKGNFPGRFSGRQFSNSRSEMNVSTLELGDSALYLCASSLLGTSGGGPDTQYFGPGTRLTVL.

This chain links TRBV7-9 with TRBJ2-2, with D possibly called TRBD1 or TRBD2 (7 bases each). V gave up 3 bases and J gave up 0 bases, with 11 bases separating them. The CDR3 spans 16 residues. The germline CDR1 and CDR2 sequences are SEHNR and FQNEAQ (reference sequence). The CDR3 loop reads CASSLGGTANTGELFF. In nucleotides, the CDR3 is TGTGCCAGCAGCTTGGGAGGGACAGCGAACACCGGGGAGCTGTTTTTT.

The chain couples TRBV7-6 to TRBJ2-5, with TRBD2 matching over 15 bases. CDR1 is SGHVS, CDR2 FNYEAQ, per germline. This CDR3 spans 17 amino acids. The junction had 5 bases not matched to a gene; V was cut back by 5 bases and J by 1 base. The DNA for the CDR3 is TGTGCCAGCAGCCCGGGACTAGCGGGGGGACCCCAAGAGACCCAGTACTTC. Translated, it gives CASSPGLAGGPQETQYF.

The chain combines TRBV6-1 with TRBJ1-6, with D maybe TRBD1 (6 bases). The V gene's germline CDR1 is MNHNS and CDR2 SASEGT. Trimming left V 2 bases short and J 18 bases short, with 17 bases between. This CDR3 region has 13 residues. Here the CDR3 DNA reads TGTGCCAGCAGTGAACCCCGGGACAAGGTCGGCCACTTT. This gives the protein CASSEPRDKVGHF.

This clone is medium-sized. The rearrangement uses TRBV11-2 and TRBJ1-1; D is possibly TRBD1 (6 bases). CDR3 length equals 13 residues. Germline CDR1 SGHAT, CDR2 FQNNGV. The germline V and J ends were trimmed by 2 bases and 4 bases, with 8 bases remaining between them. This CDR3 is CASSLRGSTEAFF. In DNA, the CDR3 is TGTGCCAGCAGCTTAAGGGGGTCCACTGAAGCTTTCTTT.

V and J are TRBV11-2 and TRBJ1-1, with D hard to call. The germline V gene encodes CDR1 SGHAT and CDR2 FQNNGV. The CDR3 spans 13 residues. V shed 3 bases and J shed 10 bases, with 15 bases lying between them. The CDR3 nucleotides read TGTGCCAGCAGCTTTAGTGCTTCTGCCATAGCTTTCTTT. Residues: CASSFSASAIAFF.

The chain recombines TRBV4-2 with TRBJ1-1, with 7 bases fitting TRBD1. J lost 1 base, V lost 5 bases, and 7 bases had no gene match. Per the germline V gene, CDR1 is LGHNA and CDR2 is YNFKEQ. The CDR3 length is 15 residues. CDR3 nucleotides: TGTGCCAGCAGCTGGAGGGGGCGGAAGAACACTGAAGCTTTCTTT. Translated: CASSWRGRKNTEAFF.

The chain has TRBV25-1 and TRBJ2-2; possible D gene TRBD1, 6 bases. Germline-derived CDR1 and CDR2 are MGHDK and SYGVNS. This CDR3 has 15 amino acids. V lost 4 bases and J 1 base, leaving 10 bases between the germline ends. The CDR3 DNA reads TGTGCCAGCAGTGGCCTGGACAGGAACACCGGGGAGCTGTTTTTT. Its translation is CASSGLDRNTGELFF. The full variable domain, its missing parts supplied by reference TRBV25-1 and TRBJ2-2, is EADIYQTPRYLVIGTGKKITLECSQTMGHDKMYWYQQDPGMELHLIHYSYGVNSTEKGDLSSESTVSRIRTEHFPLTLESARPSHTSQYLCASSGLDRNTGELFFGEGSRLTVL.

This chain joins TRBV5-1 and TRBJ1-4; no definite D call. The germline V gene encodes CDR1 SGHRS and CDR2 YFSETQ. V was clipped by 4 bases and J by 4 bases, with 11 bases between them. The CDR3 is 14 amino acids. CDR3 loop: CASSPRLDNEKLFF. The CDR3 coding sequence is TGCGCCAGCAGCCCCCGTTTGGATAATGAAAAACTGTTTTTT.

This rearrangement joins TRBV7-2 to TRBJ2-1, with TRBD2 matching over 8 bases. The CDR3 totals 14 residues. The germline CDR1 and CDR2 sequences are SGHTA and FQGNSA. J gave up 5 bases and V 3 bases, and 3 bases lay outside the gene matches. CDR3 loop: CASSFGGGNNEQFF. The CDR3 DNA reads TGTGCCAGCAGCTTCGGCGGGGGGAACAATGAGCAGTTCTTC.